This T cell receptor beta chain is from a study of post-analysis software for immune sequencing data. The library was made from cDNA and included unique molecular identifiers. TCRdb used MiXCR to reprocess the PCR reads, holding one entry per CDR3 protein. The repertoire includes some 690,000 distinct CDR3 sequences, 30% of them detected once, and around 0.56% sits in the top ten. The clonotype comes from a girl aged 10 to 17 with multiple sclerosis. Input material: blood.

CDR3 protein: CSASGRADWNADTQYF. The CDR3 bases are TGCAGTGCTAGTGGCAGGGCGGATTGGAACGCAGATACGCAGTATTTT. V and J are TRBV20-1 and TRBJ2-3; weak D call: TRBD1 (5 bases). The CDR3 sequence is 16 residues long. Trimming pared 3 bases from V and 4 bases from J, leaving 20 bases between. CDR1 and CDR2 (germline): DFQATT, SNEGSKA (reference sequence).